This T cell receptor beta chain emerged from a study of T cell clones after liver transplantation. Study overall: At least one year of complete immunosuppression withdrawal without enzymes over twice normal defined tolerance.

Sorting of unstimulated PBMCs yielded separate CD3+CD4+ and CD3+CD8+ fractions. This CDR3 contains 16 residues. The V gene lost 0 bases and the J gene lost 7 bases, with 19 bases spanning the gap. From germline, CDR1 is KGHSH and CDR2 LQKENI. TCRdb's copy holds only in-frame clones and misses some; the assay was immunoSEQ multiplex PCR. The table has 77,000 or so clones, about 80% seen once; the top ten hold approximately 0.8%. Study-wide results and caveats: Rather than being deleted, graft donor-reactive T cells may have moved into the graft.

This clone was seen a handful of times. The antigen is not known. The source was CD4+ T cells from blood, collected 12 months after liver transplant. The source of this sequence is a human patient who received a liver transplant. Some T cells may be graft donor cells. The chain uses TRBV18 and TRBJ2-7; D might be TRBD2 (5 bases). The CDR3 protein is CASSPPNLASPKEQYF. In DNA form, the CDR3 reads TGTGCCAGCTCACCACCGAATTTGGCTAGCCCTAAGGAGCAGTACTTC.